This T cell receptor (beta chain) was recovered during a study of cytomegalovirus exposure and HLA in healthy donors listed by TCRdb under 2017. Context from the whole study: According to a later analysis, one platform produced both the roughly 120 validation repertoires and the 666 repertoires of the first cohort. The aim of the study was to test whether cataloging public T cell receptors could identify signatures of past pathogen exposure. To predict cytomegalovirus infection status, the study combined high-throughput TCR immunosequencing, statistical association of individual TCRs with disease status, and machine learning. Along with the roughly 670-subject first cohort, a separate validation cohort of approximately 110 different subjects was used. The study at large found these results: It was suggested by the authors that the approach could potentially be generalized to other disease states and immunological phenotypes. The classifier was reported to diagnose cytomegalovirus status with high specificity and sensitivity in both the original and validation cohorts. Three of the identified cytomegalovirus-associated TCR beta chains were confirmed in vitro to be specific for cytomegalovirus antigens. While some public TCRs were present in many individuals, most TCR sequences turned up only very rarely across donors. A later analysis had no HLA typing for the validation cohort, so co-occurrence there was scored across all 130 or so repertoires. The study gave a list of roughly 150 TCR beta chains associated with cytomegalovirus. Subsequent analysis determined that TCRs grouped into clusters in the first cohort also showed a tendency toward co-occurrence across the roughly 130 validation repertoires, and 94% of cluster scores exceeded 0.

Note on this clone: The antigen it recognizes is unknown. Base qualities are not recorded, but no much larger clone differs from it by a single base.

For this chain, trimming is 1 base at the V end and 4 bases at the J end, and the number of junction bases without a gene match is 9. From the germline V gene (reference sequence), CDR1 is SGHNT and CDR2 is YYREEE. From cysteine to phenylalanine, the CDR3 is 16 amino acids long. The sequence is cut down to CDR3 DNA, 48 bases in frame from base 1. The library was produced with the immunoSEQ multiplex PCR assay. Per the source publication's procedure: To diagnose cytomegalovirus status from the catalog of TCR beta chain sequences, a statistical classification framework was built. TCRdb carries this immuneACCESS record with in-frame sequences only. Its versions omit some clonotypes, under half of them owing to an unresolved V gene in the studies checked, with the rest unexplained. V and J calls plus clone size are reproduced from that table; the DNA served to infer D and trimming. Here the sample has under 150,000 clones; about 86% occur a single time. The leading ten clones occupy just under 8% of the sample.

The donors were included in the validation cohort of 130 or so subjects, a group kept apart from the 666-subject first cohort. The sequenced sample consisted of PBMCs. The sequence came from a woman under 30 in good health and CMV-seropositive. The rearrangement joined TRBV5-4 to TRBJ2-5; 8 bases in the junction line up with TRBD2. The CDR3 amino acid sequence is: CASSLSAGDVGETQYF. The DNA sequence is TGTGCCAGCAGCTTGTCAGCGGGAGATGTAGGAGAGACCCAGTACTTC.